The 30 T cell receptor beta chains presented below share a single source sample, sequenced in a study of identical twins (dated by TCRdb to the mid-2010s). Libraries were constructed by 5' RACE. TCRdb lists the instrument as Illumina HiSeq 2000. TCRdb trimmed the raw reads at Q25, called clones with MiXCR and kept productive beta chains. Merged by CDR3 protein, the rows form single entries marked with the most common genes and DNA. Recorded for this sample are 250,000 or so distinct CDR3 sequences; 7.5% of them occurred a single time. The ten largest account for 5% to 6% of the sample. These same records also appear under a second study, on yellow fever vaccine responses in identical twins.

The sequencing input was CD8+ T cells sorted from blood. Receptors originate from a young woman in good health.

The chain links TRBV15 to TRBJ2-7; D remains ambiguous. CDR3 length equals 16 residues. The germline gives CDR1 LNHNV, CDR2 YYDKDF (reference sequence). Trimming left V 1 base short and J 0 bases short, with 13 bases between. The CDR3 DNA sequence: TGTGCCACCAGCAGAGGTGCAGCAATAAGCTCCTACGAGCAGTACTTC. It specifies CATSRGAAISSYEQYF.

V is TRBV5-6 and J is TRBJ1-1; D is possibly TRBD1 (5 bases). Germline-derived CDR1 and CDR2 are SGHDT and YYEEEE. CDR3 length: 13 amino acids. V lost 7 bases and J lost 0, with 10 bases in between. The CDR3 nucleotides are TGTGCCAGCCAAATGGGGGTGAACACTGAAGCTTTCTTT. This gives the protein CASQMGVNTEAFF.

The rearrangement links TRBV28 to TRBJ2-7, with 10 bases matching TRBD1. CDR3 size: 14 residues. CDR1 MDHEN and CDR2 SYDVKM come from the germline V gene. The V segment lost 5 bases and the J segment 5 bases; nucleotides outside the gene matches: 6. CDR3 loop: CASSVTGGVDEQYF. The CDR3 DNA reads as TGTGCCAGCAGTGTGACAGGGGGCGTAGACGAGCAGTACTTC.

This clonotype was recorded many times. The chain links TRBV28 to TRBJ2-1; D could derive from TRBD1 or TRBD2 (5 bases each). This CDR3 comprises 14 residues. The germline gives CDR1 MDHEN, CDR2 SYDVKM. Trimming left V 8 bases short and J 7 bases short, with 18 bases between. CDR3 nucleotides: TGTGCCAGCCTGAGGGGAGAGGGCGTTAATGAGCAGTTCTTC. Translated, it gives CASLRGEGVNEQFF.

Details on this clonotype: A clone one base away is much larger, so this may be a read error. V is TRBV7-9 and J is TRBJ2-3, with D possibly being TRBD2 (5 bases). This CDR3 is 15 amino acids long. The V gene's germline CDR1 is SEHNR and CDR2 FQNEAQ (reference sequence). In nucleotides, the CDR3 is TGTACCAGCAGCTTGGAACCGGGGTTCGCAGATACGCAGTATTTT. It codes for CTSSLEPGFADTQYF.

Comment on this clonotype: A junction boundary mismatches the germline segment, possibly from a read error. The V call is TRBV20-1, the J call TRBJ2-6, with 8 bases fitting TRBD1. CDR1 DFQATT and CDR2 SNEGSKA come from the germline V gene (reference sequence). This CDR3 comprises 20 residues. The DNA for the CDR3 is TGCTGTGCTAGAGAAAATTCGGACAGGGCCCAGACCTCTGGGGCCAACGTCCTGACTTTC. Its translation: CCARENSDRAQTSGANVLTF.

This clonotype was seen ten or more times. The chain joins TRBV24-1 to TRBJ1-2; 8 positions agree with TRBD1. Germline CDR1 reads KGHDR; CDR2 reads SFDVKD. The CDR3 sequence is 14 residues long. The J segment lost 8 bases and the V segment lost 4 bases, leaving 8 bases of the junction unmatched. CDR3 sequence reads: CATSDPGQGVGYTF. In DNA form, the CDR3 reads TGTGCCACCAGTGACCCAGGACAGGGAGTAGGCTACACCTTC.

This clonotype was detected only a few times. V usage is TRBV27 and J usage is TRBJ2-1; D is possibly TRBD1 (6 bases). CDR1 is MNHEY, CDR2 SMNVEV, per germline (reference sequence). V gave up 0 bases and J gave up 7 bases, with 13 bases separating them. The CDR3 totals 15 residues. CDR3 region: CASSLSLAGVNEQFF. In DNA, the CDR3 is TGTGCCAGCAGTTTATCCCTGGCAGGGGTTAATGAGCAGTTCTTC.

This clonotype was seen more than once but under ten times. Here the CDR3 reads CASRLATNTGELFF. The CDR3, as DNA: TGTGCCAGCCGACTAGCTACGAACACCGGGGAGCTGTTTTTT. The V and J genes are TRBV13 and TRBJ2-2; 7 bases agree with TRBD2. From germline, CDR1 is PRHDT and CDR2 FYEKMQ (reference sequence). V shed 8 bases, J shed 0 bases, and the junction held 3 bases outside the gene matches. The CDR3 is made up of 14 amino acids.

The chain recombines TRBV5-1 with TRBJ2-2; TRBD2 matches 8 bases. Germline lookup yields CDR1 SGHRS and CDR2 YFSETQ. Trimming cost V 4 bases and J 1 base; bases outside gene matches: 6. CDR3 length: 16 residues. This CDR3 reads CASSARGGQNTGELFF. The CDR3 coding sequence is TGCGCCAGCAGCGCCCGGGGGGGACAGAACACCGGGGAGCTGTTTTTT.

This clonotype was picked up a small number of times. J is TRBJ2-7 and V is TRBV4-1; D may be TRBD2 (5 bases). From germline, CDR1 is MGHRA and CDR2 YSYEKL. The CDR3 extends over 16 amino acids. Deletions cut 1 base from V and 0 bases from J, with 13 bases between. The CDR3: CASSQVWRASSYEQYF. The CDR3 region has the DNA TGCGCCAGCAGCCAAGTTTGGCGGGCGAGCTCCTACGAGCAGTACTTC.

J is TRBJ2-7 and V is TRBV5-1; 9 bases map to TRBD2. CDR3 length: 14 residues. Germline V gene sequence: CDR1 SGHRS, CDR2 YFSETQ. V was pared by 4 bases and J by 2 bases, with 4 bases of the junction left unmatched. CDR3 loop: CASSQGLAPYEQYF. The CDR3 DNA reads TGCGCCAGCAGCCAAGGACTAGCGCCCTACGAGCAGTACTTC.

In this sample, this clonotype turned up a few times. The rearrangement uses TRBV29-1 and TRBJ1-2; no clear D gene. The CDR3 loop spans 14 amino acids. V was trimmed by 6 bases and J by 3 bases, leaving 17 bases between them. The germline CDR1 and CDR2 sequences are SQVTM and ANQGSEA. In DNA, the CDR3 is TGCAGCGTCCCCCCCGGCGGGAATTACTATGGCTACACCTTC. Its translation is CSVPPGGNYYGYTF.

DNA for the CDR3: TGTGCCAGCAGCTTAGGGATGGGTGAGGCTACCCAAGAGACCCAGTACTTC. This translates into CASSLGMGEATQETQYF. The chain combines TRBV11-2 with TRBJ2-5; the D is unclear. Per germline, CDR1 SGHAT and CDR2 FQNNGV. Deletions cut 1 base from V and 1 base from J, with 16 bases between. The CDR3 contains 17 residues.

The CDR3 spells CASSLRDGAYEQYF. The CDR3 DNA reads TGCGCCAGCAGCCTCCGGGACGGGGCCTACGAGCAGTACTTC. The rearrangement joins TRBV4-1 to TRBJ2-7, with D perhaps being TRBD1 or TRBD2 (5 bases each). The V gene's germline CDR1 is MGHRA and CDR2 YSYEKL. Trimming took 4 bases from V and 2 from J, leaving 12 bases between them. This CDR3 is 14 amino acids long.

This clonotype has ten or more counts. The V call is TRBV20-1, the J call TRBJ2-1; 14 bases match TRBD2. Trimming at V came to 8 bases and at J to 4 bases, leaving 7 bases not matched to a gene. Germline CDR1 reads DFQATT; CDR2 reads SNEGSKA (reference sequence). The CDR3 length is 15 residues. The CDR3 loop is CSISGTSGGYNEQFF. The CDR3 DNA is TGCAGTATATCCGGGACTAGCGGGGGTTACAATGAGCAGTTCTTC.

In this sample, this clonotype turned up many times. The chain is built from TRBV20-1 and TRBJ2-1; TRBD2 matches 13 bases. This CDR3 is built from 17 residues. Looked up from germline, CDR1 is DFQATT and CDR2 is SNEGSKA (reference sequence). The J segment lost 9 bases and the V segment lost 4 bases, leaving 15 bases of the junction unmatched. The CDR3 bases are TGCAGTGCTACGGCGGTCCGGACTAGCGGGAGTATTGCTGAGCAGTTCTTC. Translating gives CSATAVRTSGSIAEQFF.

This rearrangement joins TRBV13 to TRBJ2-7, with 8 positions matching TRBD1. Losses at the gene ends were 4 bases for V and 4 bases for J; bases not matched to a gene: 12. Germline CDR1 and CDR2: PRHDT and FYEKMQ (reference sequence). The CDR3 runs to 16 residues. The CDR3 loop is CASSSTGQGPSYEQYF. Here the CDR3 DNA reads TGTGCCAGCAGCTCAACCGGACAGGGCCCCTCTTACGAGCAGTACTTC.

CDR3 coding DNA: TGCAGCGTTGAAGATCTCGATTATTCTATTAGTGAGCAGTTCTTC. It codes for CSVEDLDYSISEQFF. The rearrangement joins TRBV29-1 to TRBJ2-1, with unresolved D. This CDR3 contains 15 residues. V shed 0 bases and J shed 9 bases, with 18 bases lying between them. Germline assignment: CDR1 SQVTM and CDR2 ANQGSEA.

In this sample, this clonotype turned up a few times. The rearrangement links TRBV12-3 or TRBV12-4 to TRBJ2-1; 10 bases align to TRBD2. The CDR3 covers 16 residues. The V segment lost 1 base and the J segment 8 bases; nucleotides outside the gene matches: 8. CDR3 sequence reads: CASSLVASGSLDEQFF. The CDR3 DNA follows: TGTGCCAGCAGTTTAGTGGCTAGCGGGAGTCTAGATGAGCAGTTCTTC.

V and J are TRBV6-5 and TRBJ2-2, with D possibly TRBD2 on 5 matching bases. Germline lookup yields CDR1 MNHEY and CDR2 SVGAGI. The CDR3 has 16 residues. V gave up 0 bases and J gave up 2 bases, with 10 bases separating them. Here the CDR3 DNA reads TGTGCCAGCAGTTACTCGACTACAACTAACACCGGGGAGCTGTTTTTT. Its protein product is CASSYSTTTNTGELFF.

The chain combines TRBV29-1 with TRBJ1-2, with TRBD1 matching over 9 bases. Trimming at V came to 8 bases and at J to 4 bases, leaving 17 bases not matched to a gene. There are 16 residues in the CDR3. Germline V lookup: CDR1 SQVTM, CDR2 ANQGSEA. The chain's CDR3 is CSIRGTGLASGYGYTF. The DNA for the CDR3 is TGCAGCATTCGGGGGACAGGGCTGGCATCCGGCTATGGCTACACCTTC.

This clonotype showed up just a few times. An end of the junction does not agree with germline; a read error may underlie this. This chain connects TRBV15 to TRBJ2-7; no reliable D call. The CDR3 consists of 15 residues. Germline CDR1 LNHNV, CDR2 YYDKDF (reference sequence). CDR3 in amino acids: CATSRERSTAYEQYF. The CDR3 coding sequence is TGTGCCACCAGCCGAGAGCGATCCACAGCCTACGAGCAGTACTTC.

This clonotype was counted only a few times. The chain carries TRBV28 and TRBJ1-2; a weak D match, TRBD1 (5 bases). Per the germline V gene, CDR1 is MDHEN and CDR2 is SYDVKM. The CDR3 sequence is 15 residues long. V lost 6 bases to trimming and J lost 4 bases, with 18 bases between them. The chain's CDR3 is CASRVAQRGVYGYTF. The CDR3, as DNA: TGTGCCAGCAGAGTGGCCCAGAGGGGCGTCTATGGCTACACCTTC.

This clonotype was recorded a few times. This chain uses TRBV24-1 with TRBJ2-5; 7 nucleotides match TRBD2. This CDR3 has 16 residues. V was pared by 0 bases and J by 0 bases, with 3 bases of the junction left unmatched. Germline V lookup: CDR1 KGHDR, CDR2 SFDVKD. The CDR3 coding sequence is TGTGCCACCAGTGATTTGGCGGGGGAGAACCAAGAGACCCAGTACTTC. As protein: CATSDLAGENQETQYF.

The chain employs TRBV14 and TRBJ2-6, with D perhaps matching TRBD1 or TRBD2 (5 bases each). The CDR3 consists of 19 residues. Trimming stripped 0 bases from V and 0 bases from J, with 15 bases between. Germline values: CDR1 SGHDN, CDR2 FVKESK. The CDR3, as DNA: TGTGCCAGCAGCCAAGAGGGACGGACCTGGGACTCTGGGGCCAACGTCCTGACTTTC. It encodes CASSQEGRTWDSGANVLTF. Combining the CDR3 with reference TRBV14 and TRBJ2-6 gives the whole variable domain EAGVTQFPSHSVIEKGQTVTLRCDPISGHDNLYWYRRVMGKEIKFLLHFVKESKQDESGMPNNRFLAERTGGTYSTLKVQPAELEDSGVYFCASSQEGRTWDSGANVLTFGAGSRLTVL.

This clonotype was observed a few times. The chain recombines TRBV12-3 or TRBV12-4 with TRBJ2-1, with TRBD2 identical over 13 bases. The trim removed 6 bases at V and 4 bases at J, leaving 9 bases unmatched. This CDR3 region has 17 residues. CDR3 nucleotides: TGTGCCAGCAGCAAACTAGCGGGGGGGGAGATATACAATGAGCAGTTCTTC. It encodes CASSKLAGGEIYNEQFF.

This clonotype showed up many times. J is TRBJ2-2 and V is TRBV12-3 or TRBV12-4, with TRBD1 matching 7 bases. With 8 bases clipped from V and 3 bases from J, the junction kept 12 bases outside the gene matches. CDR3 length: 16 amino acids. The chain's CDR3 is CASEAPGTEDTGELFF. Here the CDR3 DNA reads TGTGCCAGCGAAGCCCCCGGGACAGAGGACACCGGGGAGCTGTTTTTT.

The V and J genes are TRBV11-2 and TRBJ1-5; 12 positions match TRBD1. The CDR3 runs 16 residues. Germline loops: CDR1 SGHAT, CDR2 FQNNGV. Unmatched junction bases numbered 7, after V lost 5 bases and J lost 5 bases. The CDR3 protein is CASSRGTGGMDQPQHF. In DNA form, the CDR3 reads TGTGCCAGCAGCCGCGGGACAGGGGGCATGGATCAGCCCCAGCATTTT.

V is TRBV7-6 and J is TRBJ2-5; D is uncertain. Germline V gene sequence: CDR1 SGHVS, CDR2 FNYEAQ. Trimming took 5 bases from V and 2 from J, leaving 9 bases between them. The CDR3 spans 13 residues. This chain's CDR3 is CASSRVVQETQYF. CDR3 coding DNA: TGTGCCAGCAGCCGGGTGGTGCAAGAGACCCAGTACTTC.